Listed here are 12 T cell receptor beta chains from one sample, sequenced in a study of cytomegalovirus exposure and HLA in healthy donors. PCR employed 60 Vbeta and 13 Jbeta primers. Assay used: immunoSEQ multiplex PCR; TCRdb lists only in-frame clones, some missing. The sample has 100,000 to 150,000 clones; approximately 78% are singletons. Sequenced material: PBMCs. The source of these receptors is a human donor in good health.

This clone has just one count. The chain has TRBV7-2 and TRBJ1-2, with 10 bases that match TRBD1. CDR1 and CDR2 from the germline V gene are SGHTA and FQGNSA. V shed 1 base and J 4 bases; nucleotides not matched to a gene: 6. This CDR3 comprises 16 residues. The CDR3 here is CASSLGTGQGIYGYTF. Written as DNA, the CDR3 is TGTGCCAGCAGCTTAGGAACGGGACAGGGGATCTATGGCTACACCTTC.

The chain recombines TRBV4-3 with TRBJ2-3; TRBD2 matches at 8 bases. The CDR3 extends over 15 amino acids. The trim removed 1 base at V and 2 bases at J, leaving 2 bases unmatched. Per germline, CDR1 LGHNA and CDR2 YSLEER. Here the CDR3 DNA reads TGCGCCAGCAGCCAAGCCGGGGGGGACACAGATACGCAGTATTTT. Translation gives CASSQAGGDTDTQYF.

The CDR3 DNA sequence: TGCGCCAGCAGCACCGCCGGGACAACAACTAATGAAAAACTGTTTTTT. Its protein product is CASSTAGTTTNEKLFF. This chain connects TRBV5-1 to TRBJ1-4, with a weak D call TRBD1 (6 bases). Trimming took 4 bases from V and 0 from J, leaving 13 bases between them. The germline CDR1 and CDR2 sequences are SGHRS and YFSETQ. This CDR3 is built from 16 residues.

The chain is built from TRBV7-2 and TRBJ2-6; D unresolved. The germline V gene has CDR1 SGHTA and CDR2 FQGNSA. This CDR3 contains 17 residues. The germline V and J ends were trimmed by 5 bases and 0 bases, with 14 bases remaining between them. The DNA of the CDR3 is TGTGCCAGCAGCGCCCTCAGTTGGGCCTCTGGGGCCAACGTCCTGACTTTC. Residues: CASSALSWASGANVLTF.

CDR3 sequence: CASSPAGPTYNEQFF. CDR3 in DNA: TGTGCCAGCAGCCCAGCGGGACCGACCTACAATGAGCAGTTCTTC. The V and J genes are TRBV7-9 and TRBJ2-1, with 7 bases that match TRBD2. Germline V gives CDR1 SEHNR, CDR2 FQNEAQ (reference sequence). The V gene end was trimmed by 5 bases and the J gene end by 2 bases; junction bases not matched to a gene: 6. CDR3 length equals 15 residues.

V and J are TRBV30 and TRBJ2-2, with 11 bases fitting TRBD2. Germline loops: CDR1 GTSNPN, CDR2 SVGIG (reference sequence). The CDR3 contains 16 residues. Trimming removed 3 bases from V and 7 bases from J; junction bases left unmatched: 10. This CDR3 is CAWRFLSGGAVGELFF. CDR3 DNA sequence: TGTGCCTGGAGGTTCCTTAGCGGGGGGGCCGTCGGGGAGCTGTTTTTT.

The V call is TRBV7-9, the J call TRBJ2-5, with 9 bases fitting TRBD1. The CDR3 runs to 17 residues. V shed 5 bases, J shed 1 base, and the junction held 11 bases outside the gene matches. Looked up from germline, CDR1 is SEHNR and CDR2 is FQNEAQ (reference sequence). CDR3 nucleotide sequence: TGTGCCAGCAGCCCGCGGGACAGGGATAGCGTCCAAGAGACCCAGTACTTC. Protein: CASSPRDRDSVQETQYF. The variable domain in full, completed from reference TRBV7-9 and TRBJ2-5, reads DTGVSQNPRHKITKRGQNVTFRCDPISEHNRLYWYRQTLGQGPEFLTYFQNEAQLEKSRLLSDRFSAERPKGSFSTLEIQRTEQGDSAMYLCASSPRDRDSVQETQYFGPGTRLLVL.

In its sample, this clone was seen a few times. The chain uses TRBV7-9 and TRBJ1-4, with D hard to call. CDR3 length: 13 amino acids. V dropped 8 bases and J dropped 8 bases, with 15 bases sitting between them. CDR1 and CDR2 from the germline V gene are SEHNR and FQNEAQ (reference sequence). The CDR3 nucleotides read TGTGCCAGCTCCCTGGAGTGGCGGGAAAAACTGTTTTTT. It is translated as CASSLEWREKLFF.

This clone came up once. The chain links TRBV4-3 to TRBJ2-2, with 7 bases identical to TRBD1. The CDR3 has 16 amino acids. Germline CDR1 LGHNA, CDR2 YSLEER. The V gene end was trimmed by 4 bases and the J gene end by 0 bases; junction bases not matched to a gene: 5. The CDR3 coding sequence is TGCGCCAGCAGCCTTGGGACAGCATCGAACACCGGGGAGCTGTTTTTT. It specifies CASSLGTASNTGELFF.

This clone was picked up a small number of times. The chain uses TRBV6-5 and TRBJ1-1; no firm D call. Trimming took off 4 bases at V and 1 base at J, with 10 bases between the two ends. The CDR3 is 14 amino acids. Germline values: CDR1 MNHEY, CDR2 SVGAGI. In DNA form, the CDR3 reads TGTGCCAGCAGTTTCACGAGCCAGAACACTGAAGCTTTCTTT. Protein product: CASSFTSQNTEAFF.

This clone was seen only a few times. The chain recombines TRBV10-3 with TRBJ1-4, with 8 bases identical to TRBD1. Germline trimming cut 0 bases from V and 5 bases from J; bases unmatched to any gene: 5. The CDR3 covers 16 residues. Germline CDR1 and CDR2: ENHRY and SYGVKD. CDR3 bases: TGTGCCATCAGTGAGTCTCAGGGGGCCAGAAATGAAAAACTGTTTTTT. Protein product: CAISESQGARNEKLFF.

The rearrangement joins TRBV9 to TRBJ2-5, with 9 bases aligning to TRBD2. The germline V gene encodes CDR1 SGDLS and CDR2 YYNGEE. This CDR3 contains 19 residues. Germline trimming cut 3 bases from V and 7 bases from J; bases unmatched to any gene: 22. CDR3 coding DNA: TGTGCCAGCAGCGCAGGGGGGGCAAGCGGGGGGTCTCCCGGCGGGACCCAGTACTTC. Translated: CASSAGGASGGSPGGTQYF.